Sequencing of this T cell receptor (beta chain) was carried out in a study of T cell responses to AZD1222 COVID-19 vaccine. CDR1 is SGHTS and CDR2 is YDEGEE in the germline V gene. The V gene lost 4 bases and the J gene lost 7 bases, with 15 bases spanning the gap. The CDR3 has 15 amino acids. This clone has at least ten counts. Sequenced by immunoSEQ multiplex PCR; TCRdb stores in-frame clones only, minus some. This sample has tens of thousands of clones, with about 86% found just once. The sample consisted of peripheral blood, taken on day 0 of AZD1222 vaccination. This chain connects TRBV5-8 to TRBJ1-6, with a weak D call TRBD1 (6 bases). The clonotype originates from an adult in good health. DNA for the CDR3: TGTGCCAGCAGCAGGGGGATTCAACCGAATTCACCCCTCCACTTT. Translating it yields CASSRGIQPNSPLHF.